This note documents a single T cell receptor beta chain sequence. The data belong to a study of blood T cell repertoires in COVID-19. Across the whole study: Nucleic acid was either cDNA or gDNA, and it came from T cells, B-cell-depleted T cells, or PBMCs.

The CDR3 totals 14 residues. V lost 2 bases and J lost 2, with 10 bases in between. Germline CDR1 reads SGHDN; CDR2 reads FVKESK. In the authors' workflow: For nucleated cells, counts were estimated from reference gene primer amplification. The data were produced by immunoSEQ multiplex PCR, yet TCRdb's version contains in-frame clones alone and is incomplete. V, J and clone size derive from that table, while D and trimming were established from the DNA sequence. The sample holds 100,000 to 120,000 clones, more than 75% seen once. V usage is TRBV14 and J usage is TRBJ2-7; TRBD1 is a possible D gene (6 bases). This TCR came from a woman aged 45 to 65 with acute or convalescent COVID-19. The material sequenced was peripheral blood. The CDR3 DNA reads TGTGCCAGCAGCCAATCCCCAGGGGCCTACGAGCAGTACTTC. It codes for CASSQSPGAYEQYF.